These T cell receptor beta chains were read from a single sample in a study of blood T cells in healthy people across ages. Via MiXCR, TCRdb re-called the 5' RACE reads, giving one row per CDR3 protein. The data show about 1.4 million distinct CDR3 sequences, around 55% seen once. The source material was blood. All receptors derive from a man between 18 and 35 years old in good health. The CDR3 runs from the conserved cysteine through the conserved F or W. D genes are given only for firm matches. Only part of the rows carry a size: once, few, many, or a class if the clone is expanded.

D | J | V | size | CDR3 | DNA
NA | TRBJ1-1 | TRBV2 | few | CASSVNRDTEAFF | TGTGCCAGCAGTGTAAACAGGGACACTGAAGCTTTCTTT
TRBD2 | TRBJ2-3 | TRBV20-1 | NA | CSARAGAGTDTQYF | TGCAGTGCGAGGGCGGGAGCAGGCACAGATACGCAGTATTTT
NA | TRBJ1-2 | TRBV25-1 | NA | CASSVGRGYTF | TGTGCCAGCAGTGTCGGTAGGGGCTACACCTTC
NA | TRBJ1-1 | TRBV29-1 | NA | CSVVITGTEAFF | TGCAGCGTTGTCATTACGGGGACTGAAGCTTTCTTT
NA | TRBJ2-5 | TRBV4-3 | NA | CASSQGLREETQYF | TGCGCCAGCAGCCAAGGACTACGTGAAGAGACCCAGTACTTC
NA | TRBJ2-1 | TRBV7-2 | NA | CASSSRTRHEQFF | TGTGCCAGCAGCTCCCGAACCAGGCATGAGCAGTTCTTC
NA | TRBJ2-1 | TRBV5-1 | few | CASSSIYRGLAYNEQFF | TGCGCCAGCAGCTCGATTTACAGGGGACTAGCCTACAATGAGCAGTTCTTC
NA | TRBJ1-5 | TRBV20-1 | NA | CSARATMGQPQHF | TGCAGTGCTAGAGCCACGATGGGGCAGCCCCAGCATTTT
NA | TRBJ2-7 | TRBV6-5 | NA | CASSYPFYALRNYEQYF | TGTGCCAGCAGTTATCCCTTTTACGCTCTGCGGAACTACGAGCAGTACTTC
NA | TRBJ1-2 | TRBV20-1 | many | CSASNGLGGYTF | TGCAGTGCTAGTAACGGGCTTGGTGGCTACACCTTC
NA | TRBJ1-4 | TRBV3-1 | NA | CASSRTAEKLFF | TGTGCCAGCAGCCGGACAGCCGAAAAACTGTTTTTT
TRBD1 | TRBJ1-1 | TRBV5-1 | NA | CASSSPGTGAFF | TGCGCCAGCAGCTCCCCAGGGACAGGAGCTTTCTTT
NA | TRBJ2-5 | TRBV6-5 | NA | CASSYSTAGVAETQYF | TGTGCCAGCAGTTACTCTACGGCAGGGGTTGCGGAGACCCAGTACTTC
TRBD1 | TRBJ2-4 | TRBV15 | NA | CATRDRGEKNIQYF | TGTGCCACCCGGGACAGGGGCGAAAAAAACATTCAGTACTTC
TRBD2 | TRBJ2-1 | TRBV27 | NA | CAIRGGMNYNEQFF | TGTGCCATCCGGGGGGGCATGAACTACAATGAGCAGTTCTTC
NA | TRBJ2-7 | TRBV5-1 | NA | CASSYPGRGVAEQYF | TGCGCCAGCAGCTATCCGGGTCGGGGAGTTGCCGAGCAGTACTTC
NA | TRBJ1-2 | TRBV6-5 | NA | CASGRGAPYGYTF | TGTGCCAGCGGAAGGGGGGCGCCCTATGGCTACACCTTC
NA | TRBJ2-4 | TRBV24-1 | NA | CATSDLRAGLAKNIQYF | TGTGCCACCAGTGATTTGCGGGCGGGCCTAGCCAAAAACATTCAGTACTTC
TRBD1 | TRBJ2-1 | TRBV6-2/TRBV6-3 | NA | CASSYSGTGGNEQFF | TGTGCCAGCAGTTATTCCGGGACAGGGGGCAATGAGCAGTTCTTC
TRBD2 | TRBJ2-3 | TRBV28 | NA | CATIAGLADTQYF | TGTGCCACCATAGCGGGATTGGCAGATACGCAGTATTTT
NA | TRBJ2-1 | TRBV7-9 | few | CASSLSWADGGNEQFF | TGTGCCAGCAGCTTATCTTGGGCCGACGGGGGAAATGAGCAGTTCTTC
TRBD1 | TRBJ2-7 | TRBV5-5 | NA | CASRQDRGANEQYF | TGTGCCAGCAGGCAGGACAGGGGAGCGAACGAGCAGTACTTC
NA | TRBJ2-1 | TRBV24-1 | NA | CATSAKQYNEQFF | TGTGCCACCAGTGCAAAGCAATACAATGAGCAGTTCTTC
NA | TRBJ2-5 | TRBV29-1 | many | CSVAGETQYF | TGCAGCGTTGCGGGGGAGACCCAGTACTTC
TRBD2 | TRBJ2-3 | TRBV6-4 | NA | CASSEGGITDTQYF | TGTGCCAGCAGTGAGGGGGGGATCACAGATACGCAGTATTTT
NA | TRBJ1-1 | TRBV6-7 | NA | CASSLPPRSLNTEAFF | TGTGCCAGCAGCCTACCGCCGAGATCGTTGAACACTGAAGCTTTCTTT
NA | TRBJ2-5 | TRBV14 | NA | CASSQAFGRELQETQYF | TGTGCCAGCAGCCAAGCGTTCGGCCGGGAGTTACAAGAGACCCAGTACTTC